These 3 T cell receptor beta chains share one sample of origin, sequenced in a study of control samples from healthy donors and cancer patients. Here immunoSEQ multiplex PCR was the method, and the copy in TCRdb shows in-frame clones only, minus some. The sample yields 130,000 or so clones, about 87% seen once. The sequencing input was blood. These receptors were collected from a man aged 30-40 years in good health.

The chain uses TRBV24-1 and TRBJ2-2; tentatively, D is TRBD2 (7 bases). Trimming left V 0 bases short and J 4 bases short, with 17 bases between. The CDR3 extends over 18 amino acids. CDR1 and CDR2 from the germline V gene are KGHDR and SFDVKD. CDR3 amino acids: CATSDLPGRGGSTGELFF. In DNA, the CDR3 is TGTGCCACCAGTGATTTGCCTGGTAGGGGGGGTAGCACCGGGGAGCTGTTTTTT.

The V call is TRBV15, the J call TRBJ1-5; no definite D call. The CDR3 contains 15 residues. V dropped 5 bases and J dropped 1 base, with 12 bases sitting between them. CDR1 is LNHNV and CDR2 is YYDKDF in the germline V gene (reference sequence). CDR3 region: CATSGQWGSNQPQHF. Written as DNA, the CDR3 is TGTGCCACCAGCGGCCAGTGGGGAAGCAATCAGCCCCAGCATTTT.

Only one count was recorded for this clone. The V gene is TRBV12-5, the J gene TRBJ1-6; D gene ambiguous. From germline, CDR1 is LGHNT and CDR2 FRNRAP. This CDR3 spans 16 amino acids. V lost 1 base and J 0 bases, leaving 7 bases between the germline ends. The CDR3 DNA sequence: TGTGCTAGTGGTTTGGGTCAGAGCTCCTATAATTCACCCCTCCACTTT. As protein: CASGLGQSSYNSPLHF.